This T cell receptor (beta chain) stems from a study of shared clonotypes between healthy human individuals. Only in-frame clones appear in the TCRdb table, and some are missing; sequencing was by immunoSEQ multiplex PCR. The sample includes around 560,000 clones, 85% to 95% seen only once; the top ten take over 0.095%. CDR1 is SQVTM, CDR2 ANQGSEA, per germline. The CDR3 is 16 residues long. The ends lost 1 base at V and 4 bases at J; junction bases unmatched: 5. Positive CCR7 selection of CD45RO-negative cells yielded the naive CD8 cells, and terminally differentiated effector memory CD45RA+ cells were excluded.

The rearrangement uses TRBV29-1 and TRBJ2-1, with 12 positions matching TRBD2. The sequencing input was naive CD8+ T cells sorted from blood. This TCR derives from a woman aged 30 to 39 in good health. The CDR3 loop is CSVEGWTSGVYNEQFF. The CDR3 DNA reads TGCAGCGTTGAAGGATGGACTAGCGGGGTATACAATGAGCAGTTCTTC.